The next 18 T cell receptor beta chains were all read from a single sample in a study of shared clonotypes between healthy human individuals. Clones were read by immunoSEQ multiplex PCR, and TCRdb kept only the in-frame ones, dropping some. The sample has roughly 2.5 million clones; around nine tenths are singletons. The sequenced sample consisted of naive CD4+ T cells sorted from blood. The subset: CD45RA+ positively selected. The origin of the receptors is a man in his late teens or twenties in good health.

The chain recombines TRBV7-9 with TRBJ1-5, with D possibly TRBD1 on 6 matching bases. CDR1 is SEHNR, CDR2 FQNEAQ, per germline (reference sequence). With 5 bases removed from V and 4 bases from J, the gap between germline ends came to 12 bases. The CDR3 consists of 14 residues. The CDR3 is CASSVDRINQPQHF. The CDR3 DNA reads TGTGCCAGCAGCGTCGACAGGATTAATCAGCCCCAGCATTTT. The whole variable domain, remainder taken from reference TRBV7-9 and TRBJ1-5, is DTGVSQNPRHKITKRGQNVTFRCDPISEHNRLYWYRQTLGQGPEFLTYFQNEAQLEKSRLLSDRFSAERPKGSFSTLEIQRTEQGDSAMYLCASSVDRINQPQHFGDGTRLSIL.

The CDR3 spells CASSPAGGNTIYF. The CDR3 DNA reads as TGCGCCAGCAGTCCGGCCGGAGGAAACACCATATATTTT. The chain combines TRBV5-1 with TRBJ1-3, with D unresolved. This CDR3 has 13 amino acids. Germline CDR1 reads SGHRS; CDR2 reads YFSETQ. Trimming left V 5 bases short and J 4 bases short, with 10 bases between.

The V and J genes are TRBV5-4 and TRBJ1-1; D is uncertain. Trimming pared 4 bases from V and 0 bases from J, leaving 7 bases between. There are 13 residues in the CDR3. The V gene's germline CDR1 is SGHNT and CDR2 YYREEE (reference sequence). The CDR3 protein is CASSVTLNTEAFF. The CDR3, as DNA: TGTGCCAGCAGCGTAACCTTGAACACTGAAGCTTTCTTT.

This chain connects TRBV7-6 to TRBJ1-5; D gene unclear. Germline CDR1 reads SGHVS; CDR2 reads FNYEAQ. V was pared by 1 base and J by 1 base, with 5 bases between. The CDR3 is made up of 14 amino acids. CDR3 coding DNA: TGTGCCAGCAGCTTAGGACACAGCAATCAGCCCCAGCATTTT. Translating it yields CASSLGHSNQPQHF.

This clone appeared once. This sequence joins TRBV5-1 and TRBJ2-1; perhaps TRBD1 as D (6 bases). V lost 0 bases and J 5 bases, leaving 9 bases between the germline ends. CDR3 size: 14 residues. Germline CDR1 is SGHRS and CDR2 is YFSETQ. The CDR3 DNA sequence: TGCGCCAGCAGCTTGGACAGGGTAAACAATGAGCAGTTCTTC. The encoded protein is CASSLDRVNNEQFF.

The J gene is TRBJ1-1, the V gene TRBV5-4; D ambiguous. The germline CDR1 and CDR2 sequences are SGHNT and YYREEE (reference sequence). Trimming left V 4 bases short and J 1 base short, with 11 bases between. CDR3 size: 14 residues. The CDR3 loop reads CASSTLIQNTEAFF. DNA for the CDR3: TGTGCCAGCAGCACCTTAATACAGAACACTGAAGCTTTCTTT. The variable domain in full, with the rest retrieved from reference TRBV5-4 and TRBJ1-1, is ETGVTQSPTHLIKTRGQQVTLRCSSQSGHNTVSWYQQALGQGPQFIFQYYREEENGRGNFPPRFSGLQFPNYSSELNVNALELDDSALYLCASSTLIQNTEAFFGQGTRLTVV.

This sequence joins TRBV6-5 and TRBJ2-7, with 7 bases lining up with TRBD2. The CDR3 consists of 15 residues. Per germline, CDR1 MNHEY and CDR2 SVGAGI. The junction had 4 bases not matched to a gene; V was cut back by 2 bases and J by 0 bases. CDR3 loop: CASSYTSVSSYEQYF. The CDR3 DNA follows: TGTGCCAGCAGTTACACTAGCGTAAGCTCCTACGAGCAGTACTTC.

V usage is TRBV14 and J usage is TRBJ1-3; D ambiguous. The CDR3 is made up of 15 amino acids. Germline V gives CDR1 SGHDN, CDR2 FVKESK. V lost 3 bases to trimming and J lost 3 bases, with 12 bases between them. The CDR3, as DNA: TGTGCCAGCAGCCAGCCCAGGCCGGGTGGAAACACCATATATTTT. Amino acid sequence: CASSQPRPGGNTIYF.

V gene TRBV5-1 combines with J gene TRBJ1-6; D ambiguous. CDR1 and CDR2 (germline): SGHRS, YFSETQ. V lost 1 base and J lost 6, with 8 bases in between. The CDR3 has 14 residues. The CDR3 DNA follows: TGCGCCAGCAGCTTGAGGTTACCTAATTCACCCCTCCACTTT. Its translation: CASSLRLPNSPLHF. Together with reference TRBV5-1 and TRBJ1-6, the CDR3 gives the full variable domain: KAGVTQTPRYLIKTRGQQVTLSCSPISGHRSVSWYQQTPGQGLQFLFEYFSETQRNKGNFPGRFSGRQFSNSRSEMNVSTLELGDSALYLCASSLRLPNSPLHFGNGTRLTVT.

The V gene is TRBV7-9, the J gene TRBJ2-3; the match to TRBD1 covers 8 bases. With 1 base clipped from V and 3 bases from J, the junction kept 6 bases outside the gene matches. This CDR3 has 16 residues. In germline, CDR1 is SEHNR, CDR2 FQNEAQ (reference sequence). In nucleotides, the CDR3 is TGTGCCAGCAGCTTAGGCAGGGGGCGAGGGACAGATACGCAGTATTTT. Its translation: CASSLGRGRGTDTQYF.

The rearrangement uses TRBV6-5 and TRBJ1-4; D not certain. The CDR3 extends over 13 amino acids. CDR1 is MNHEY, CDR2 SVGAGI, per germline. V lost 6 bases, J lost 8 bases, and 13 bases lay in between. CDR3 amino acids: CASSLGLGEKLFF. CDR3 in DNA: TGTGCCAGCAGCCTTGGACTGGGCGAAAAACTGTTTTTT.

CDR3 in amino acids: CASSVEAAQPYNSPLHF. The CDR3 nucleotides read TGTGCCAGCAGCGTAGAGGCCGCACAGCCCTATAATTCACCCCTCCACTTT. The chain has TRBV9 and TRBJ1-6; the D is unclear. CDR3 length equals 17 residues. Germline V gene lookup returns CDR1 SGDLS and CDR2 YYNGEE. Trimming took off 0 bases at V and 2 bases at J, with 12 bases between the two ends.

The chain's CDR3 is CSVLLGKGSKFF. In DNA, the CDR3 is TGCAGCGTTTTGCTAGGGAAGGGGTCGAAGTTCTTC. The chain joins TRBV29-1 to TRBJ2-1; D is possibly TRBD1 (5 bases). The V gene lost 5 bases and the J gene lost 14 bases, with 19 bases spanning the gap. This CDR3 has 12 amino acids. Germline V gene sequence: CDR1 SQVTM, CDR2 ANQGSEA.

DNA of the CDR3: TGTGCCAGCAGCTCGGACGGGGCTCGGCCCCAGCATTTT. It is translated as CASSSDGARPQHF. The V gene is TRBV7-8, the J gene TRBJ1-5; D possibly corresponds to TRBD1 (5 bases). The CDR3 runs to 13 residues. V was cut by 4 bases and J by 9 bases, with 13 bases left in between. Germline V CDR1 and CDR2: SGHVS, FQNEAQ. Combining the CDR3 with reference TRBV7-8 and TRBJ1-5 gives the whole variable domain GAGVSQSPRYKVAKRGQDVALRCDPISGHVSLFWYQQALGQGPEFLTYFQNEAQLDKSGLPSDRFFAERPEGSVSTLKIQRTQQEDSAVYLCASSSDGARPQHFGDGTRLSIL.

In DNA, the CDR3 is TGTGCCAGCAGTGGGGCAGGGGGCTTGGGTTCACCCCTCCACTTT. Its protein is CASSGAGGLGSPLHF. The chain has TRBV2 and TRBJ1-6, with 8 nucleotides matching TRBD1. CDR3 length: 15 amino acids. After removal of 4 bases from V and 9 bases from J, the junction contained 8 bases not matched to a gene. Germline CDR1 and CDR2: SNHLY and FYNNEI.

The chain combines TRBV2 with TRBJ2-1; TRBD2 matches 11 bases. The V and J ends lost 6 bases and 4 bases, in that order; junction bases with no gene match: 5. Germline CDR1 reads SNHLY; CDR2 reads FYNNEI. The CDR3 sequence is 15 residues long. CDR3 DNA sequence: TGTGCCAGCAGCGTAGCGGGAGGGGGATACAATGAGCAGTTCTTC. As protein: CASSVAGGGYNEQFF.

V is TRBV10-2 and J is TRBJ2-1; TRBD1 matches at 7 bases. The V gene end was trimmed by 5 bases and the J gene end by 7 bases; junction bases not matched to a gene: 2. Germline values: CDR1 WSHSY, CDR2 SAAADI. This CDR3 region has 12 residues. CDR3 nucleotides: TGCGCCAGCAGTAGACAGGGTAATGAGCAGTTCTTC. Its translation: CASSRQGNEQFF.

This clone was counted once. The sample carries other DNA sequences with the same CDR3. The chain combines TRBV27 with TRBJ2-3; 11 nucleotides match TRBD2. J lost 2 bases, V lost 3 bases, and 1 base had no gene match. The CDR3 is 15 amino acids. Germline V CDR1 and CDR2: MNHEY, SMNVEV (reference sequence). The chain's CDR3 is CASSLGLADTDTQYF. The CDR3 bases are TGTGCCAGCAGTTTGGGACTAGCGGACACAGATACGCAGTATTTT.